This T cell receptor beta chain was identified in a study of blood T cell repertoires in COVID-19. Profiling relied on immunoSEQ multiplex PCR, and the TCRdb table lists in-frame clones only, not all of them. Of about 230,000 clones detected, about 85% appear once; the ten largest clones hold 0.85% to 1%. Turning to this clone: One end of the junction is discordant with germline, which a read error may explain.

The CDR3 covers 13 residues. Looked up from germline, CDR1 is SGHDT and CDR2 is YYEEEE. This clonotype was obtained from a man aged 40-49 years with acute or convalescent COVID-19. The chain combines TRBV5-6 with TRBJ2-1; no clear D gene. Sequencing was performed on peripheral blood. In nucleotides, the CDR3 is TGTGCCAGCAGCTTGGCCTCCTCCAATGAGCAGTTCTTC. The encoded protein is CASSLASSNEQFF.